One and the same sample provided the 15 T cell receptor beta chains below, sequenced in a study of blood T cell repertoires in COVID-19. Repertoires were generated with immunoSEQ multiplex PCR, while TCRdb's copy carries only in-frame clones and drops some. The table records about 68,000 clones, 86% of them present only once. Material: peripheral blood. The receptors derive from a middle-aged man with acute or convalescent COVID-19.

V and J are TRBV6-5 and TRBJ2-1, with 8 positions matching TRBD2. CDR3 length equals 14 residues. Trimming took 7 bases from V and 4 from J; bases not matched to a gene: 6. Germline CDR1 is MNHEY and CDR2 is SVGAGI. CDR3 DNA: TGTGCCAGCACTACTAGCGGCTGGTACAATGAGCAGTTCTTC. This translates into CASTTSGWYNEQFF.

The V gene is TRBV19, the J gene TRBJ1-3; D ambiguous. Between the trimmed V and J ends, which lost 4 bases and 9 bases, there was a span of 10 bases. The CDR3 extends over 12 amino acids. The germline V gene encodes CDR1 LNHDA and CDR2 SQIVND (reference sequence). CDR3: CASSNSGGTIYF. The CDR3 nucleotides are TGTGCCAGTAGTAATTCTGGAGGCACCATATATTTT.

This clone was seen a handful of times. This chain uses TRBV9 with TRBJ2-1; the match to TRBD2 covers 9 bases. The CDR3 contains 15 residues. Trimming at V came to 4 bases and at J to 3 bases, leaving 5 bases not matched to a gene. The germline V gene has CDR1 SGDLS and CDR2 YYNGEE. The CDR3 here is CASSSSGRNYNEQFF. For the CDR3, the DNA is TGTGCCAGCAGCTCCAGCGGGAGGAACTACAATGAGCAGTTCTTC.

This clone was seen more than once but under ten times. The chain couples TRBV5-4 to TRBJ2-7; D is ambiguous. Germline V gives CDR1 SGHNT, CDR2 YYREEE (reference sequence). Trimming pared 4 bases from V and 3 bases from J, leaving 8 bases between. The length of the CDR3 is 12 residues. CDR3 coding DNA: TGTGCCAGCAGCGGCAGTGACTACGAGCAGTACTTC. This gives the protein CASSGSDYEQYF.

The chain links TRBV11-3 to TRBJ1-2; D uncertain. Between the trimmed V and J ends, which lost 1 base and 3 bases, there was a span of 9 bases. The CDR3 consists of 14 residues. The V gene's germline CDR1 is SGHNT and CDR2 YENEEA. The CDR3 spells CASSLASGDYGYTF. CDR3 nucleotides: TGTGCCAGCAGCTTAGCGTCAGGTGACTATGGCTACACCTTC.

This clone has more than one count but fewer than ten. V gene TRBV6-5 combines with J gene TRBJ2-2, with 7 bases aligning to TRBD2. Trimming at V came to 7 bases and at J to 1 base, leaving 3 bases not matched to a gene. Per the germline V gene, CDR1 is MNHEY and CDR2 is SVGAGI. CDR3 length: 14 residues. CDR3 nucleotide sequence: TGTGCCAGCACAGGACTAGGGAACACCGGGGAGCTGTTTTTT. Translation: CASTGLGNTGELFF.

The chain has TRBV18 and TRBJ1-1, with 10 bases identical to TRBD1. The CDR3 totals 16 residues. The J segment lost 0 bases and the V segment lost 4 bases, leaving 5 bases of the junction unmatched. Germline CDR1 and CDR2: KGHSH and LQKENI. The CDR3 DNA follows: TGTGCCAGCTCACGCGGACAGGGGGGGTTGAACACTGAAGCTTTCTTT. Amino acid sequence: CASSRGQGGLNTEAFF.

This clone was observed once. V is TRBV18 and J is TRBJ2-2; TRBD1 matches at 7 bases. The CDR3 sequence is 16 residues long. Germline V gives CDR1 KGHSH, CDR2 LQKENI. Unmatched junction bases numbered 2, after V lost 1 base and J lost 0 bases. CDR3 bases: TGTGCCAGCTCACCACAAACAGGGGCGAACACCGGGGAGCTGTTTTTT. This codes for CASSPQTGANTGELFF.

V is TRBV27 and J is TRBJ2-3; no clear D gene. The CDR3 length is 17 residues. CDR1 and CDR2 (germline): MNHEY, SMNVEV (reference sequence). V dropped 2 bases and J dropped 0 bases, with 15 bases sitting between them. The CDR3 bases are TGTGCCAGCAGTTTAAGGATTTCACTAACTAGCACAGATACGCAGTATTTT. Its protein product is CASSLRISLTSTDTQYF.

The rearrangement joins TRBV9 to TRBJ1-1, with a possible D match to TRBD1 (6 bases). CDR1 is SGDLS, CDR2 YYNGEE, per germline. This CDR3 has 14 amino acids. V lost 0 bases and J lost 7, with 13 bases in between. As DNA, the CDR3 is TGTGCCAGCAGCGTAGGGGTTGAAGGGGGTGAAGCTTTCTTT. Translating gives CASSVGVEGGEAFF.

This chain connects TRBV5-6 to TRBJ2-2; D may be TRBD2 (5 bases). The V end lost 4 bases, the J end lost 4 bases, and 20 bases lay between the germline ends. The germline CDR1 and CDR2 sequences are SGHDT and YYEEEE. The CDR3 totals 17 residues. Here the CDR3 DNA reads TGTGCCAGCAGCCCCCTGTGGCCCGGAGGTAGCACCGGGGAGCTGTTTTTT. Its translation: CASSPLWPGGSTGELFF.

This chain connects TRBV27 to TRBJ2-7, with TRBD1 matching over 9 bases. This CDR3 is built from 14 residues. Per the germline V gene, CDR1 is MNHEY and CDR2 is SMNVEV (reference sequence). The ends lost 3 bases at V and 3 bases at J; junction bases unmatched: 3. The chain's CDR3 is CASSLRQGVYEQYF. The CDR3 DNA follows: TGTGCCAGCAGTTTGCGACAGGGGGTCTACGAGCAGTACTTC.

This chain connects TRBV28 to TRBJ2-1, with 10 nucleotides matching TRBD2. Germline CDR1 MDHEN, CDR2 SYDVKM. The trim removed 7 bases at V and 7 bases at J, leaving 10 bases unmatched. This CDR3 has 15 residues. DNA for the CDR3: TGTGCCAGCACGTCCCCTAGCGGGGGTCTGAATGAGCAGTTCTTC. It translates to CASTSPSGGLNEQFF. Full variable domain (missing parts from reference TRBV28 and TRBJ2-1): DVKVTQSSRYLVKRTGEKVFLECVQDMDHENMFWYRQDPGLGLRLIYFSYDVKMKEKGDIPEGYSVSREKKERFSLILESASTNQTSMYLCASTSPSGGLNEQFFGPGTRLTVL.

This sequence joins TRBV12-5 and TRBJ1-5; TRBD1 matches at 11 bases. V shed 9 bases and J 4 bases; nucleotides not matched to a gene: 8. Germline loops: CDR1 LGHNT, CDR2 FRNRAP. The CDR3 is 15 residues long. The CDR3: CASFPGTGGNQPQHF. The CDR3 DNA reads as TGTGCTAGCTTTCCCGGGACAGGGGGTAATCAGCCCCAGCATTTT.

V and J are TRBV4-1 and TRBJ2-5, with 8 bases aligning to TRBD2. After removal of 1 base from V and 2 bases from J, the junction contained 6 bases not matched to a gene. CDR1 MGHRA and CDR2 YSYEKL come from the germline V gene. The CDR3 is made up of 16 amino acids. CDR3 loop: CASSQGPRGGQETQYF. The DNA of the CDR3 is TGCGCCAGCAGCCAAGGCCCCCGGGGGGGACAAGAGACCCAGTACTTC.